One and the same sample provided the 32 T cell receptor beta chains below, sequenced in a study of cytomegalovirus exposure and HLA in healthy donors. PCR involved 60 Vbeta and 13 Jbeta primers. Repertoires were generated with immunoSEQ multiplex PCR, while TCRdb's copy carries only in-frame clones and drops some. The sample includes roughly 45,000 clones, 45% to 60% of them seen just once. The sample consisted of PBMCs. The receptors here all came from a man aged 60 to 69 in good health and CMV-seronegative.

This clone was picked up a small number of times. This chain connects TRBV5-4 to TRBJ2-1; 11 nucleotides match TRBD2. From germline, CDR1 is SGHNT and CDR2 YYREEE (reference sequence). Losses at the gene ends were 0 bases for V and 8 bases for J; bases not matched to a gene: 4. The CDR3 has 15 residues. The CDR3 nucleotides read TGTGCCAGCAGCTTGGGGCGGACTAGCGGGTATGAGCAGTTCTTC. Encoded protein: CASSLGRTSGYEQFF.

This rearrangement joins TRBV11-2 to TRBJ2-3, with no clear D. The CDR3 has 15 amino acids. Germline V gene data show CDR1 as SGHAT and CDR2 as FQNNGV. V was clipped by 1 base and J by 6 bases, with 14 bases between them. CDR3 protein: CASSLGRHDPDTQYF. CDR3 nucleotides: TGTGCCAGCAGCTTAGGACGACACGATCCGGATACGCAGTATTTT.

This sequence joins TRBV7-4 and TRBJ2-4; a weak D match, TRBD2 (5 bases). There are 16 residues in the CDR3. V shed 5 bases and J shed 6 bases, with 20 bases lying between them. CDR1 and CDR2 from the germline V gene are SGHVT and SQSDAQ. Here the CDR3 DNA reads TGTGCCAGCAGCCGTATGTGGATGTCCGAGGGAAACATTCAGTACTTC. It encodes CASSRMWMSEGNIQYF.

The CDR3: CASSLRTSGSIDEQYF. The CDR3 coding sequence is TGTGCCAGCAGCTTGAGGACTAGCGGGAGTATCGACGAGCAGTACTTC. V and J are TRBV5-4 and TRBJ2-5; 13 bases are shared with TRBD2. The J call may be in error: the DNA end matches TRBJ2-7 better. The CDR3 consists of 16 residues. Germline lookup yields CDR1 SGHNT and CDR2 YYREEE (reference sequence).

The table lists this clone with a few counts. The V gene is TRBV7-9, the J gene TRBJ1-1; D not resolved. Germline V gene sequence: CDR1 SEHNR, CDR2 FQNEAQ (reference sequence). The CDR3 consists of 15 residues. V was clipped by 2 bases and J by 1 base, with 11 bases between them. Here the CDR3 reads CASSLMDFANTEAFF. As DNA, the CDR3 is TGTGCCAGCAGCTTAATGGACTTTGCGAACACTGAAGCTTTCTTT.

This clone was counted a few times. V is TRBV29-1 and J is TRBJ1-1; TRBD1 matches at 9 bases. Germline assignment: CDR1 SQVTM and CDR2 ANQGSEA. V shed 7 bases, J shed 4 bases, and the junction held 10 bases outside the gene matches. CDR3 length equals 14 residues. CDR3 amino acids: CSAGDRVGSTEAFF. CDR3 in DNA: TGCAGCGCGGGGGACAGGGTAGGATCCACTGAAGCTTTCTTT.

In this sample, this clone turned up a few times. The chain has TRBV2 and TRBJ1-5, with a weak D call TRBD1 (5 bases). V shed 3 bases and J shed 4 bases, with 10 bases lying between them. The CDR3 runs to 14 residues. Germline V CDR1 and CDR2: SNHLY, FYNNEI. As DNA, the CDR3 is TGTGCCAGCAGTGATTTGAAGGGGAATCAGCCCCAGCATTTT. Translation: CASSDLKGNQPQHF.

This clone occurred once. V usage is TRBV27 and J usage is TRBJ1-3; 9 bases line up with TRBD1. In germline, CDR1 is MNHEY, CDR2 SMNVEV (reference sequence). The CDR3 contains 14 residues. Trimming took 6 bases from V and 3 from J; bases not matched to a gene: 3. The CDR3 reads CASSRQGDGNTIYF. As DNA, the CDR3 is TGTGCCAGCAGCAGACAGGGGGATGGAAACACCATATATTTT.

This clone has only one observation. This sequence joins TRBV7-8 and TRBJ1-2, with a possible D match to TRBD1 (5 bases). This CDR3 has 14 residues. The V gene's germline CDR1 is SGHVS and CDR2 FQNEAQ. The V end lost 1 base, the J end lost 3 bases, and 9 bases lay between the germline ends. This CDR3 reads CASSLGGVDYGYTF. The CDR3 region has the DNA TGTGCCAGCAGCTTAGGGGGCGTCGACTATGGCTACACCTTC.

The sample holds a few counts of this clone. The chain carries TRBV5-4 and TRBJ2-2; the match to TRBD2 covers 11 bases. CDR3 length: 15 residues. Germline loops: CDR1 SGHNT, CDR2 YYREEE (reference sequence). With 1 base clipped from V and 8 bases from J, the junction kept 4 bases outside the gene matches. The CDR3 DNA reads as TGTGCCAGCAGCTTGCTACTAGCGGGAGCGGGGGAGCTGTTTTTT. Its translation is CASSLLLAGAGELFF.

This clone turned up a few times. J is TRBJ2-1 and V is TRBV27; D may be TRBD2 (6 bases). Looked up from germline, CDR1 is MNHEY and CDR2 is SMNVEV (reference sequence). Trimming shortened V by 8 bases and J by 9 bases, and 17 bases separated the two germline ends. This CDR3 is built from 13 residues. The CDR3 nucleotides are TGTGCCAGCTACGAGACTAGGGCTAGTGAGCAGTTCTTC. Translating gives CASYETRASEQFF.

V usage is TRBV11-2 and J usage is TRBJ2-7; D ambiguous. Germline assignment: CDR1 SGHAT and CDR2 FQNNGV. There are 11 residues in the CDR3. V shed 4 bases and J shed 8 bases, with 9 bases lying between them. DNA for the CDR3: TGTGCCAGCAGCTCCTCTAATAAGCAGTACTTC. It yields the protein CASSSSNKQYF.

This clone was counted only a few times. The rearrangement joins TRBV7-9 to TRBJ2-7; 7 bases align to TRBD1. V was pared by 1 base and J by 5 bases, with 14 bases of the junction left unmatched. CDR1 and CDR2 from the germline V gene are SEHNR and FQNEAQ (reference sequence). The CDR3 extends over 17 amino acids. The CDR3 DNA reads TGTGCCAGCAGCTTAGGCCATGGGGGACAGCTCTCTGACGAGCAGTACTTC. Its translation: CASSLGHGGQLSDEQYF.

The rearrangement uses TRBV7-9 and TRBJ2-2; D is uncertain. CDR3 length equals 12 residues. V lost 3 bases and J 4 bases, leaving 3 bases between the germline ends. The V gene's germline CDR1 is SEHNR and CDR2 FQNEAQ (reference sequence). The CDR3 bases are TGTGCCAGCAGCTTCCGCACCGGGGAGCTGTTTTTT. This codes for CASSFRTGELFF. Variable domain in full (rest from reference TRBV7-9 and TRBJ2-2): DTGVSQNPRHKITKRGQNVTFRCDPISEHNRLYWYRQTLGQGPEFLTYFQNEAQLEKSRLLSDRFSAERPKGSFSTLEIQRTEQGDSAMYLCASSFRTGELFFGEGSRLTVL.

The rearrangement joins TRBV30 to TRBJ1-4, with 8 bases matching TRBD1. The CDR3 consists of 15 residues. The junction had 7 bases not matched to a gene; V was cut back by 0 bases and J by 7 bases. Germline CDR1 and CDR2: GTSNPN and SVGIG (reference sequence). The CDR3 region is CAWSVSDRDLEKLFF. CDR3 nucleotide sequence: TGTGCCTGGAGTGTATCGGACAGGGATCTTGAAAAACTGTTTTTT.

This clone was observed a handful of times. V usage is TRBV5-1 and J usage is TRBJ2-7, with 9 bases matching TRBD1. With V trimmed by 4 bases and J by 5 bases, 10 bases remained unmatched. This CDR3 has 15 amino acids. The germline V gene has CDR1 SGHRS and CDR2 YFSETQ. The CDR3 DNA is TGCGCCAGCAGCCTAGGGACAGGGAGTCAGAACGAGCAGTACTTC. This encodes CASSLGTGSQNEQYF.

The chain combines TRBV7-8 with TRBJ2-7; D possibly corresponds to TRBD2 (6 bases). The germline gives CDR1 SGHVS, CDR2 FQNEAQ. This CDR3 is 15 amino acids long. V was clipped by 5 bases and J by 5 bases, with 19 bases between them. Written as DNA, the CDR3 is TGTGCCAGCAGCCTCAGGGACTTCAGCCCCCACGAGCAGTACTTC. This codes for CASSLRDFSPHEQYF.

This chain uses TRBV28 with TRBJ2-1, with D tentatively TRBD2 (7 bases). The CDR3 is 17 amino acids. The germline gives CDR1 MDHEN, CDR2 SYDVKM. Trimming pared 5 bases from V and 5 bases from J, leaving 22 bases between. The CDR3 nucleotides read TGTGCCAGCAGTCCCGGGAGCCTAGGGGGGGTGGACAATGAGCAGTTCTTC. It encodes CASSPGSLGGVDNEQFF. Drawing the rest from reference TRBV28 and TRBJ2-1, the complete variable domain is DVKVTQSSRYLVKRTGEKVFLECVQDMDHENMFWYRQDPGLGLRLIYFSYDVKMKEKGDIPEGYSVSREKKERFSLILESASTNQTSMYLCASSPGSLGGVDNEQFFGPGTRLTVL.

In this sample, this clone is medium-sized. The chain couples TRBV7-9 to TRBJ2-1; tentative D call: TRBD2 (5 bases). CDR1 and CDR2 (germline): SEHNR, FQNEAQ (reference sequence). This CDR3 has 16 amino acids. Trimming left V 2 bases short and J 4 bases short, with 15 bases between. In nucleotides, the CDR3 is TGTGCCAGCAGCTTACCTGCGGCGGGCCCATACAATGAGCAGTTCTTC. It specifies CASSLPAAGPYNEQFF. The variable domain in full, with the rest retrieved from reference TRBV7-9 and TRBJ2-1, is DTGVSQNPRHKITKRGQNVTFRCDPISEHNRLYWYRQTLGQGPEFLTYFQNEAQLEKSRLLSDRFSAERPKGSFSTLEIQRTEQGDSAMYLCASSLPAAGPYNEQFFGPGTRLTVL.

This rearrangement joins TRBV28 to TRBJ1-4; D not certain. Germline V gene lookup returns CDR1 MDHEN and CDR2 SYDVKM. The CDR3 runs to 14 residues. Trimming pared 4 bases from V and 10 bases from J, leaving 16 bases between. CDR3 in amino acids: CASSSSGIVRKLFF. Written as DNA, the CDR3 is TGTGCCAGCAGTTCCAGCGGGATCGTGAGAAAACTGTTTTTT.

The table lists this clone with a few counts. The chain uses TRBV11-2 and TRBJ1-2; 10 positions match TRBD1. CDR3 length: 14 residues. The junction had 7 bases not matched to a gene; V was cut back by 5 bases and J by 7 bases. CDR1 is SGHAT and CDR2 is FQNNGV in the germline V gene. The CDR3 DNA reads TGTGCCAGCAGCCCTATACGGACAGGGGGTGGCTACACCTTC. It specifies CASSPIRTGGGYTF.

This clone came up a few times. V is TRBV29-1 and J is TRBJ2-1; 10 positions agree with TRBD1. Trimming at V came to 6 bases and at J to 9 bases, leaving 14 bases not matched to a gene. Looked up from germline, CDR1 is SQVTM and CDR2 is ANQGSEA. The CDR3 totals 15 residues. The CDR3 DNA reads TGCAGCGTGGCGGGCGGACAGGGGGAATGGACTGAGCAGTTCTTC. Translating it yields CSVAGGQGEWTEQFF.

The genes are TRBV11-3 and TRBJ2-1, with 7 nucleotides matching TRBD2. Looked up from germline, CDR1 is SGHNT and CDR2 is YENEEA. With V trimmed by 1 base and J by 6 bases, 6 bases remained unmatched. The CDR3 totals 15 residues. CDR3 in amino acids: CASSLGTGGGNEQFF. The CDR3 DNA follows: TGTGCCAGCAGCTTAGGTACGGGAGGTGGCAATGAGCAGTTCTTC.

This sequence joins TRBV4-3 and TRBJ2-1, with 13 bases matching TRBD2. V was pared by 4 bases and J by 5 bases, with 2 bases of the junction left unmatched. Germline V gives CDR1 LGHNA, CDR2 YSLEER. The CDR3 is made up of 15 amino acids. The CDR3 bases are TGCGCCAGCAGCCCGGGACTAGCGGGGAACAATGAGCAGTTCTTC. It specifies CASSPGLAGNNEQFF.

On this clone itself: Other DNA sequences in this sample translate to the same CDR3. This chain uses TRBV6-5 with TRBJ1-1; D is ambiguous. The CDR3 is made up of 14 amino acids. Trimming removed 0 bases from V and 2 bases from J, with 7 bases in between. CDR1 and CDR2 (germline): MNHEY, SVGAGI. Written as DNA, the CDR3 is TGTGCCAGCAGTTACTCAGGCGGCAACACTGAAGCTTTCTTT. This translates into CASSYSGGNTEAFF.

The CDR3 DNA sequence: TGTGCCAGCAGCTTAGGGGGAGCGGGAGCCAACCAAGAGACCCAGTACTTC. Amino acids: CASSLGGAGANQETQYF. The chain couples TRBV7-7 to TRBJ2-5; 8 positions match TRBD2. The CDR3 has 17 amino acids. V lost 1 base to trimming and J lost 0 bases; unmatched junction nucleotides: 7. Germline values: CDR1 SSHAT, CDR2 FNYEAQ (reference sequence).

This rearrangement joins TRBV16 to TRBJ2-7; no clear D. The CDR3 length is 14 residues. V was pared by 2 bases and J by 5 bases, with 13 bases between. Germline values: CDR1 KGHSY, CDR2 FQNENV. Here the CDR3 DNA reads TGTGCCAGCAGCCAAGGGCACTCCCCGGACGAGCAGTACTTC. Its protein is CASSQGHSPDEQYF.

The J gene is TRBJ2-1, the V gene TRBV19; D may be TRBD2 (6 bases). V lost 3 bases to trimming and J lost 4 bases, with 10 bases between them. Germline V lookup: CDR1 LNHDA, CDR2 SQIVND (reference sequence). This CDR3 comprises 14 residues. CDR3 in amino acids: CASSMGGAYNEQFF. The CDR3 nucleotides read TGTGCCAGTAGTATGGGCGGGGCGTACAATGAGCAGTTCTTC. Full variable domain (rest looked up from reference TRBV19 and TRBJ2-1): DGGITQSPKYLFRKEGQNVTLSCEQNLNHDAMYWYRQDPGQGLRLIYYSQIVNDFQKGDIAEGYSVSREKKESFPLTVTSAQKNPTAFYLCASSMGGAYNEQFFGPGTRLTVL.

The chain recombines TRBV27 with TRBJ2-1; D unclear. Germline values: CDR1 MNHEY, CDR2 SMNVEV (reference sequence). This CDR3 region has 13 residues. The ends were cut back, 3 bases at V and 5 bases at J, with 8 bases in the middle. Written as DNA, the CDR3 is TGTGCCAGCAGTTTGGGCACCCACAATGAGCAGTTCTTC. It translates to CASSLGTHNEQFF.

V and J are TRBV7-8 and TRBJ2-1; 11 positions agree with TRBD2. Germline CDR1 SGHVS, CDR2 FQNEAQ. The CDR3 has 15 residues. With V trimmed by 5 bases and J by 4 bases, 4 bases remained unmatched. CDR3 sequence: CASSRASGRYNEQFF. The CDR3 region has the DNA TGTGCCAGCAGCAGAGCTAGCGGGAGGTACAATGAGCAGTTCTTC.

In this sample, this clone turned up a few times. The chain joins TRBV6-1 to TRBJ2-4; 7 positions agree with TRBD2. The trim removed 4 bases at V and 4 bases at J, leaving 4 bases unmatched. This CDR3 is built from 14 residues. The V gene's germline CDR1 is MNHNS and CDR2 SASEGT. CDR3 nucleotide sequence: TGTGCCAGCAGTGTAACTAGCGCGAAAAACATTCAGTACTTC. Residues: CASSVTSAKNIQYF.

The V call is TRBV5-1, the J call TRBJ2-3; TRBD1 aligns across 7 bases. The CDR3 loop spans 16 amino acids. V was clipped by 7 bases and J by 6 bases; unmatched bases: 17. The germline CDR1 and CDR2 sequences are SGHRS and YFSETQ. The CDR3 nucleotides read TGCGCCAGCTGCACAGGACAGGTAGCCTATGGGGATACGCAGTATTTT. Encoded protein: CASCTGQVAYGDTQYF.